This T cell receptor beta chain was identified during a study of T cell responses to AZD1222 COVID-19 vaccine. Clones were read by immunoSEQ multiplex PCR, and TCRdb kept only the in-frame ones, dropping some. The table includes fewer than 110,000 clones, 90% detected once. Findings and limits, study-wide: CD4 TCRs covered the whole spike, strongest at regions 160-218 and 743-854. Baseline testing showed seropositivity in only six AZD1222 recipients. No repertoire was sampled before or during the peak T cell response, only after it. Females made up more of the donors, who were largely white British, and clonal diversity may have come out too low.

In germline, CDR1 is MNHNS, CDR2 SASEGT. This CDR3 is 13 amino acids long. The ends were cut back, 2 bases at V and 1 base at J, with 5 bases in the middle. Remarks on this clone: What it recognizes is unknown.

The source was peripheral blood, collected on day 0 of AZD1222 vaccination. The source of this sequence is an adult in good health. This rearrangement joins TRBV6-1 to TRBJ1-1; D remains unclear. The DNA of the CDR3 is TGTGCCAGCAGTGAACCGGGGAACACTGAAGCTTTCTTT. It translates to CASSEPGNTEAFF.